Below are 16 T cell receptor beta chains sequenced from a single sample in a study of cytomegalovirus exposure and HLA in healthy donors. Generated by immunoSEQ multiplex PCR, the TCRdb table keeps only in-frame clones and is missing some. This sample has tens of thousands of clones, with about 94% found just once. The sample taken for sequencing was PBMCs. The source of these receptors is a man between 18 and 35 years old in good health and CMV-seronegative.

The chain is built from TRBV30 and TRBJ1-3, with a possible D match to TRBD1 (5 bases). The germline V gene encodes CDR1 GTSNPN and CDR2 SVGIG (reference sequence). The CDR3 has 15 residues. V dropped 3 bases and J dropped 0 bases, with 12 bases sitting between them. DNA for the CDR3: TGTGCCTGGAGACCGACAGACAACTCTGGAAACACCATATATTTT. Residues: CAWRPTDNSGNTIYF.

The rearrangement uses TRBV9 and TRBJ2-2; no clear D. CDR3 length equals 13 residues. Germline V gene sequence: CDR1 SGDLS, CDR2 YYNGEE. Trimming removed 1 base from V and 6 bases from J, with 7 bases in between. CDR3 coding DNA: TGTGCCAGCAGCGTAATGTCGTCCGGGGAGCTGTTTTTT. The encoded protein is CASSVMSSGELFF.

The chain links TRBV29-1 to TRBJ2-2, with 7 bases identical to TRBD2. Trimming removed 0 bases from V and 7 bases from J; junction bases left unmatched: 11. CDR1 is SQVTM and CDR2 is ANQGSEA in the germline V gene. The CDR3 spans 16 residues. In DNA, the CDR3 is TGCAGCGTTGAAGATAGGAGACTAGCACCCGGCGGGGAGCTGTTTTTT. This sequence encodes CSVEDRRLAPGGELFF.

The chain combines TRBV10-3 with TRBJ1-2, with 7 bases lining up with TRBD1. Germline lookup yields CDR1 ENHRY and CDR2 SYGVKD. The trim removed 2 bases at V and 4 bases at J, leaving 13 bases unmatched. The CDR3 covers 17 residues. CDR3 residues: CAISELGTASGSYGYTF. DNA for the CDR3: TGTGCCATCAGTGAGCTCGGGACAGCATCGGGATCCTATGGCTACACCTTC.

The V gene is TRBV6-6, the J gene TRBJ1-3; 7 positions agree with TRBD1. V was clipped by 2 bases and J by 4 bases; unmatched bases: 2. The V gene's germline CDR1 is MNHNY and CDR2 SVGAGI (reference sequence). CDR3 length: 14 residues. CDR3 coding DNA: TGTGCCAGCAGTTACGACAGGGAAGGAAACACCATATATTTT. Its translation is CASSYDREGNTIYF.

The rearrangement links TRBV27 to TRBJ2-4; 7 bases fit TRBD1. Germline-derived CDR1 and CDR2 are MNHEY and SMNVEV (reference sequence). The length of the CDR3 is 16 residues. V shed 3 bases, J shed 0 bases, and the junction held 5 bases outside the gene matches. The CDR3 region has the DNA TGTGCCAGCAGTTTTACCGGGACAGAAGCCAAAAACATTCAGTACTTC. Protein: CASSFTGTEAKNIQYF.

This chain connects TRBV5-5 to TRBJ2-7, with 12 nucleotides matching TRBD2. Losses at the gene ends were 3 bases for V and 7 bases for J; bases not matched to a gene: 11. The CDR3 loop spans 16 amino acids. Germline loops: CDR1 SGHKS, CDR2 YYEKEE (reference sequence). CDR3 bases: TGTGCCAGCAGCTCGGGACTAGCGGGCATATATGGAGAGCAGTACTTC. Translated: CASSSGLAGIYGEQYF.

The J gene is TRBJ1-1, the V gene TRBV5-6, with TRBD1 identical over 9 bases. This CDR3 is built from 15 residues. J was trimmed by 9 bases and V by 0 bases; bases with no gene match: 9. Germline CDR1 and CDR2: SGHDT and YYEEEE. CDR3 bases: TGTGCCAGCAGCTTGGATAGGACAGGGGAACTTAAAGCTTTCTTT. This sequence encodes CASSLDRTGELKAFF.

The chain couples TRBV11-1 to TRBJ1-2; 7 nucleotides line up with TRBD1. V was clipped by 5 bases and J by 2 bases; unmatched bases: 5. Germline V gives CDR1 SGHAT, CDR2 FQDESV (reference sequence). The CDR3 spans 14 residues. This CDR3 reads CASSQWDSNYGYTF. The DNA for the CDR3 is TGTGCCAGCAGCCAATGGGACAGCAACTATGGCTACACCTTC. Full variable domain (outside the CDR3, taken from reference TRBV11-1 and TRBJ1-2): EAEVAQSPRYKITEKSQAVAFWCDPISGHATLYWYRQILGQGPELLVQFQDESVVDDSQLPKDRFSAERLKGVDSTLKIQPAELGDSAMYLCASSQWDSNYGYTFGSGTRLTVV.

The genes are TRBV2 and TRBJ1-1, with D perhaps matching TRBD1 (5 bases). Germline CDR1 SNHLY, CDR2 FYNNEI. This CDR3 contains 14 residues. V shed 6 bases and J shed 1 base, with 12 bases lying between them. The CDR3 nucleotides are TGTGCCAGCAGCAGCGGAGGGGAGAACACTGAAGCTTTCTTT. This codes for CASSSGGENTEAFF.

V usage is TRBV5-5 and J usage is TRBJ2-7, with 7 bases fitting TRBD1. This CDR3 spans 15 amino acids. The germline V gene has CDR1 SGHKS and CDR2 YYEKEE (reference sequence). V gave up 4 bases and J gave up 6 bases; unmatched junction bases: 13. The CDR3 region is CASSPPSGTVVEQYF. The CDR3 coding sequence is TGTGCCAGCAGCCCCCCATCCGGGACAGTTGTCGAGCAGTACTTC.

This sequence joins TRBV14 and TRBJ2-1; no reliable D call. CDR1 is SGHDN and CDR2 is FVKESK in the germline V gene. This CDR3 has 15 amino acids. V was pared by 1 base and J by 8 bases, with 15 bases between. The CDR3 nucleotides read TGTGCCAGCAGCCAAGTGGAAAGTCGTGGAGATGAGCAGTTCTTC. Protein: CASSQVESRGDEQFF. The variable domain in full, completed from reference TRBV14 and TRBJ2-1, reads EAGVTQFPSHSVIEKGQTVTLRCDPISGHDNLYWYRRVMGKEIKFLLHFVKESKQDESGMPNNRFLAERTGGTYSTLKVQPAELEDSGVYFCASSQVESRGDEQFFGPGTRLTVL.

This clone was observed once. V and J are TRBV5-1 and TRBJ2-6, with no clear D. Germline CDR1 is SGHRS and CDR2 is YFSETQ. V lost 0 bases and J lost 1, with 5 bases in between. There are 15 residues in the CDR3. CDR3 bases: TGCGCCAGCAGCTTGGAGAGATCTGGGGCCAACGTCCTGACTTTC. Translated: CASSLERSGANVLTF.

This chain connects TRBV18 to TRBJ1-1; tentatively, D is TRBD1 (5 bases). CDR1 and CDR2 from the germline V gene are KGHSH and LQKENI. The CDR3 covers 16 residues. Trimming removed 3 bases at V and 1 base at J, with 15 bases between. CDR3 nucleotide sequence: TGTGCCAGCTCACCCCCCGGTTGGGGCGCGAACACTGAAGCTTTCTTT. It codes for CASSPPGWGANTEAFF.

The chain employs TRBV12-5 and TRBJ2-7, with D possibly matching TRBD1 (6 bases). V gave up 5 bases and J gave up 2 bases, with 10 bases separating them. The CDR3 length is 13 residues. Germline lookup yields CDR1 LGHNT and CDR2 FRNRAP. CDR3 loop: CASGRDTTYEQYF. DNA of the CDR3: TGTGCTAGTGGTAGGGACACGACCTACGAGCAGTACTTC.

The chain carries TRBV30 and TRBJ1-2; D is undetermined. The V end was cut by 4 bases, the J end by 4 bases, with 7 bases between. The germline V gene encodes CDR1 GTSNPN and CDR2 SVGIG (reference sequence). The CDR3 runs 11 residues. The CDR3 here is CAWMRGYGYTF. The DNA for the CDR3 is TGTGCCTGGATGAGAGGCTATGGCTACACCTTC.